These 29 T cell receptor beta chains share one sample of origin, sequenced in a study of blood T cell repertoires in COVID-19. Method: immunoSEQ multiplex PCR; TCRdb's copy keeps in-frame clones and lacks some. The data contain roughly 87,000 clones, about four fifths of them singletons. The sample taken for sequencing was peripheral blood. The receptors shown here come from a woman aged 55-70 years with acute or convalescent COVID-19.

The chain employs TRBV7-9 and TRBJ1-6; unclear D gene. The CDR3 is made up of 13 amino acids. The ends were cut back, 1 base at V and 10 bases at J, with 8 bases in the middle. The V gene's germline CDR1 is SEHNR and CDR2 FQNEAQ (reference sequence). CDR3 DNA: TGTGCCAGCAGCTTAGACAGTCCCTCACCCCTCCACTTT. Its protein product is CASSLDSPSPLHF.

This sequence joins TRBV7-3 and TRBJ2-3; 7 bases are a match to TRBD2. There are 15 residues in the CDR3. Germline lookup yields CDR1 SGHTA and CDR2 FQGTGA. Trimming cost V 5 bases and J 0 bases; bases outside gene matches: 5. The CDR3 loop is CASSRAGLSTDTQYF. Here the CDR3 DNA reads TGTGCCAGCAGCCGAGCGGGGCTTAGCACAGATACGCAGTATTTT.

The gene calls are TRBV9 and TRBJ2-3, with D perhaps TRBD2 (7 bases). V was shortened by 3 bases and J by 3 bases, with 17 bases between the two germline ends. Per germline, CDR1 SGDLS and CDR2 YYNGEE. CDR3 length: 16 residues. The CDR3 loop is CASSAAAGAGTDTQYF. Written as DNA, the CDR3 is TGTGCCAGCAGCGCCGCGGCGGGGGCGGGAACAGATACGCAGTATTTT.

In DNA, the CDR3 is TGTGCCAGCAGTGTTTTGGCCTTATATGGCTACACCTTC. It codes for CASSVLALYGYTF. The chain carries TRBV2 and TRBJ1-2; D not certain. There are 13 residues in the CDR3. V dropped 4 bases and J dropped 5 bases, with 11 bases sitting between them. Germline V gene lookup returns CDR1 SNHLY and CDR2 FYNNEI.

The chain has TRBV15 and TRBJ2-5; 7 nucleotides align to TRBD2. Germline values: CDR1 LNHNV, CDR2 YYDKDF (reference sequence). The CDR3 is made up of 14 amino acids. Trimming cost V 4 bases and J 3 bases; bases outside gene matches: 5. This CDR3 reads CATSTRRGEETQYF. The CDR3 coding sequence is TGTGCCACCAGCACCCGCCGGGGGGAAGAGACCCAGTACTTC.

In its sample, this clone was seen a few times. This rearrangement joins TRBV11-3 to TRBJ1-3; D is unclear. The germline V gene has CDR1 SGHNT and CDR2 YENEEA. The CDR3 runs to 14 residues. Trimming stripped 5 bases from V and 0 bases from J, with 8 bases between. The CDR3 sequence is CASSQGSSGNTIYF. Here the CDR3 DNA reads TGTGCCAGCAGCCAAGGGAGCTCTGGAAACACCATATATTTT.

This sequence joins TRBV4-2 and TRBJ2-1, with D unclear. Germline V gene data show CDR1 as LGHNA and CDR2 as YNFKEQ. The CDR3 length is 15 residues. V gave up 7 bases and J gave up 6 bases, with 19 bases separating them. The DNA of the CDR3 is TGTGCCAGCACCTACTCCTCCTTTCCTCTCAATGAGCAGTTCTTC. It is translated as CASTYSSFPLNEQFF.

The chain recombines TRBV5-1 with TRBJ2-3; TRBD1 agrees at 8 bases. Trimming removed 0 bases from V and 2 bases from J; junction bases left unmatched: 2. CDR1 is SGHRS, CDR2 YFSETQ, per germline. The CDR3 totals 15 residues. DNA for the CDR3: TGCGCCAGCAGCTTGGGACAGGGGTTCACAGATACGCAGTATTTT. Protein: CASSLGQGFTDTQYF. Looking up the rest from reference TRBV5-1 and TRBJ2-3 gives the full variable domain: KAGVTQTPRYLIKTRGQQVTLSCSPISGHRSVSWYQQTPGQGLQFLFEYFSETQRNKGNFPGRFSGRQFSNSRSEMNVSTLELGDSALYLCASSLGQGFTDTQYFGPGTRLTVL.

The J gene is TRBJ1-1, the V gene TRBV4-1; D might be TRBD1 (5 bases). The V end lost 5 bases, the J end lost 5 bases, and 12 bases lay between the germline ends. CDR3 length equals 13 residues. Germline V gives CDR1 MGHRA, CDR2 YSYEKL. This CDR3 is CASSLIRVTEAFF. DNA of the CDR3: TGCGCCAGCAGCTTAATCAGGGTGACTGAAGCTTTCTTT.

The chain joins TRBV19 to TRBJ2-7, with 9 bases lining up with TRBD2. This CDR3 contains 12 residues. V dropped 6 bases and J dropped 7; count of bases not matched to a gene: 4. Germline V CDR1 and CDR2: LNHDA, SQIVND (reference sequence). The CDR3 here is CASSPTSGEQYF. CDR3 nucleotide sequence: TGTGCCAGTAGCCCGACTAGCGGTGAGCAGTACTTC.

This chain connects TRBV7-9 to TRBJ2-7, with no clear D. CDR3 length: 14 amino acids. Germline CDR1 is SEHNR and CDR2 is FQNEAQ (reference sequence). The V end was cut by 2 bases, the J end by 7 bases, with 15 bases between. The CDR3 region has the DNA TGTGCCAGCAGCTTACTGGGTCTACTAAGGGAGCAGTACTTC. This encodes CASSLLGLLREQYF.

The chain joins TRBV4-1 to TRBJ2-3; 10 bases are a match to TRBD2. CDR1 and CDR2 from the germline V gene are MGHRA and YSYEKL. This CDR3 spans 19 amino acids. After removal of 3 bases from V and 3 bases from J, the junction contained 15 bases not matched to a gene. CDR3 residues: CASSQDQSLLAGGTDTQYF. DNA for the CDR3: TGCGCCAGCAGCCAGGACCAGTCTTTGTTAGCGGGGGGTACAGATACGCAGTATTTT.

J is TRBJ1-2 and V is TRBV5-8; TRBD1 might be the D (6 bases). The CDR3 extends over 13 amino acids. V lost 5 bases and J lost 8, with 16 bases in between. In germline, CDR1 is SGHTS, CDR2 YDEGEE. For the CDR3, the DNA is TGTGCCAGCAGAAAAAAGGGGGGGAGCGGCTACACCTTC. Translated: CASRKKGGSGYTF.

This chain connects TRBV2 to TRBJ2-1; 12 bases agree with TRBD2. The V and J ends lost 7 bases and 12 bases, in that order; junction bases with no gene match: 10. The germline V gene has CDR1 SNHLY and CDR2 FYNNEI. The CDR3 extends over 14 amino acids. In DNA form, the CDR3 reads TGTGCCAGCACAAAAGGACTAGCGGGACCAGGGCAGTTCTTC. It translates to CASTKGLAGPGQFF.

V usage is TRBV15 and J usage is TRBJ2-5; a weak D match, TRBD1 (5 bases). The CDR3 has 15 residues. Trimming took off 0 bases at V and 7 bases at J, with 15 bases between the two ends. The germline V gene encodes CDR1 LNHNV and CDR2 YYDKDF (reference sequence). The CDR3 loop reads CATSRDTGDWGTQYF. In DNA, the CDR3 is TGTGCCACCAGCAGAGATACAGGTGACTGGGGGACCCAGTACTTC.

The rearrangement joins TRBV4-1 to TRBJ1-6; tentative D call: TRBD1 (5 bases). V shed 3 bases and J shed 7 bases, with 16 bases lying between them. CDR1 and CDR2 from the germline V gene are MGHRA and YSYEKL. The CDR3 is 16 residues long. As DNA, the CDR3 is TGCGCCAGCAGCCAGACTCAGGGTGAGTGGAATTCACCCCTCCACTTT. This encodes CASSQTQGEWNSPLHF.

This sequence joins TRBV5-1 and TRBJ1-1, with D hard to call. The germline CDR1 and CDR2 sequences are SGHRS and YFSETQ. The CDR3 has 12 residues. V was cut by 4 bases and J by 6 bases, with 10 bases left in between. CDR3 protein: CASSQDRAEAFF. The CDR3 DNA reads as TGCGCCAGCAGCCAGGATCGCGCTGAAGCTTTCTTT.

The rearrangement uses TRBV28 and TRBJ1-4; D gene uncertain. Germline assignment: CDR1 MDHEN and CDR2 SYDVKM. The germline V and J ends were trimmed by 6 bases and 3 bases, with 5 bases remaining between them. This CDR3 region has 12 residues. CDR3 DNA: TGTGCCAGCAGACGAGCTAATGAAAAACTGTTTTTT. Encoded protein: CASRRANEKLFF.

A few counts support this clone. The CDR3 loop reads CASSQYAGINQPQHF. The CDR3 DNA reads TGCGCCAGCAGCCAATACGCAGGGATCAATCAGCCCCAGCATTTT. The rearrangement uses TRBV4-3 and TRBJ1-5, with D possibly TRBD1 on 5 matching bases. The CDR3 length is 15 residues. The germline V gene has CDR1 LGHNA and CDR2 YSLEER. V was trimmed by 2 bases and J by 3 bases, leaving 11 bases between them.

The chain recombines TRBV11-3 with TRBJ2-7, with TRBD1 identical over 8 bases. J lost 8 bases, V lost 5 bases, and 11 bases had no gene match. From germline, CDR1 is SGHNT and CDR2 YENEEA. The CDR3 has 14 residues. CDR3 nucleotides: TGTGCCAGCAGCCGCACGGGACAGGTGCTGAAGCAGTACTTC. It codes for CASSRTGQVLKQYF. The variable domain in full, completed from reference TRBV11-3 and TRBJ2-7, reads EAGVVQSPRYKIIEKKQPVAFWCNPISGHNTLYWYLQNLGQGPELLIRYENEEAVDDSQLPKDRFSAERLKGVDSTLKIQPAELGDSAVYLCASSRTGQVLKQYFGPGTRLTVT.

The V and J genes are TRBV11-3 and TRBJ2-1; 7 bases fit TRBD2. CDR3 length: 15 amino acids. Germline CDR1 reads SGHNT; CDR2 reads YENEEA. The V gene end was trimmed by 1 base and the J gene end by 9 bases; junction bases not matched to a gene: 9. This CDR3 is CASSLAGTNRLEQFF. Written as DNA, the CDR3 is TGTGCCAGCAGCTTAGCCGGGACTAACAGGCTTGAGCAGTTCTTC.

V and J are TRBV2 and TRBJ1-5; D possibly corresponds to TRBD1 (5 bases). Trimming pared 7 bases from V and 3 bases from J, leaving 16 bases between. The CDR3 sequence is 15 residues long. Germline V gives CDR1 SNHLY, CDR2 FYNNEI. The CDR3 loop reads CASTNDGGANQPQHF. CDR3 sequence (DNA): TGTGCCAGCACTAACGACGGGGGAGCCAATCAGCCCCAGCATTTT.

V usage is TRBV28 and J usage is TRBJ1-5; D perhaps matches TRBD1 (6 bases). The CDR3 loop spans 14 amino acids. V dropped 5 bases and J dropped 7 bases, with 15 bases sitting between them. Germline V CDR1 and CDR2: MDHEN, SYDVKM. The CDR3, as DNA: TGTGCCAGCAGTACCACCGGGGGGCGGCAGCCCCAGCATTTT. This codes for CASSTTGGRQPQHF.

The CDR3 protein is CASSQSGKVESPLHF. The CDR3 coding sequence is TGCGCCAGCAGCCAATCAGGGAAAGTGGAATCACCCCTCCACTTT. The genes are TRBV4-1 and TRBJ1-6, with a tentative D call TRBD1 (5 bases). CDR1 and CDR2 (germline): MGHRA, YSYEKL. The CDR3 is made up of 15 amino acids. V lost 2 bases and J 10 bases, leaving 15 bases between the germline ends.

The chain has TRBV5-1 and TRBJ1-5, with no clear D. CDR3 size: 15 residues. The V gene lost 1 base and the J gene lost 5 bases, with 13 bases spanning the gap. Germline V gene lookup returns CDR1 SGHRS and CDR2 YFSETQ. The CDR3 DNA sequence: TGCGCCAGCAGCTTGTACCCAACCCGCGATCAGCCCCAGCATTTT. Residues: CASSLYPTRDQPQHF.

This clone was seen a handful of times. V is TRBV19 and J is TRBJ2-1; D not resolved. The CDR3 contains 12 residues. V lost 4 bases, J lost 4 bases, and 5 bases lay in between. The germline V gene encodes CDR1 LNHDA and CDR2 SQIVND (reference sequence). As DNA, the CDR3 is TGTGCCAGTAGTACCCAGTACAATGAGCAGTTCTTC. Protein: CASSTQYNEQFF.

This clone was seen once. V is TRBV11-3 and J is TRBJ1-1; perhaps TRBD1 as D (5 bases). Trimming removed 5 bases from V and 6 bases from J, with 19 bases in between. Germline V gene lookup returns CDR1 SGHNT and CDR2 YENEEA. This CDR3 is 15 amino acids long. Here the CDR3 reads CASSQPPGTGAEAFF. Here the CDR3 DNA reads TGTGCCAGCAGCCAACCCCCGGGGACGGGGGCTGAAGCTTTCTTT.

The chain combines TRBV11-3 with TRBJ1-2; TRBD1 agrees at 8 bases. Germline CDR1 reads SGHNT; CDR2 reads YENEEA. CDR3 length equals 17 residues. V lost 1 base and J lost 2; bases outside the gene matches: 9. The chain's CDR3 is CASSLGGGDRTNYGYTF. The CDR3 DNA sequence: TGTGCCAGCAGCTTAGGAGGAGGGGACAGGACCAACTATGGCTACACCTTC.

This sequence joins TRBV10-3 and TRBJ2-6; D possibly corresponds to TRBD1 (6 bases). The V gene's germline CDR1 is ENHRY and CDR2 SYGVKD. The CDR3 is made up of 15 amino acids. Trimming removed 8 bases at V and 0 bases at J, with 11 bases between. The CDR3 sequence is CAIGQGSSGANVLTF. CDR3 nucleotide sequence: TGTGCCATCGGGCAGGGGTCCTCTGGGGCCAACGTCCTGACTTTC.